This T cell receptor beta chain derives from a study of T cells expressing NK-cell markers. Germline V gives CDR1 MNHEY, CDR2 SVGAGI. The CDR3 is 14 amino acids. Following a re-call of the 5' RACE reads, TCRdb has one entry per CDR3 protein and lacks DNA. This sample's table has approximately 440,000 distinct CDR3 sequences. The chain links TRBV6-5 to TRBJ2-1. Source material: blood T cells: a sorted CD56 or NKG2C T cell subset, CD4+ or CD8+ T cells, or bulk PBMC T cells (not recorded which). The receptor comes from a woman aged 50 to 65 in good health. CDR3: CASSYSSRNREQFF.